One and the same sample provided the 26 T cell receptor beta chains below, sequenced in a study of response to subunit inactivated influenza vaccine. MiXCR, applied by TCRdb to the RT-PCR reads, yields one record per CDR3 protein. Of 150,000 to 200,000 distinct CDR3 sequences listed, about 12% are singletons. This sample also appeared in a second study, on T cells expressing NK-cell markers. That work states: TCR beta libraries carry UMIs added by 5'RACE template switching.

This sample comprised CD8+ T cells sorted from PBMCs, obtained 11 to 12 days after vaccination. The receptors were sampled from a man aged 50 to 59 who received an inactivated influenza vaccine.

This clonotype was recorded many times. The chain uses TRBV4-2 and TRBJ2-5; either TRBD1 or TRBD2 may supply D (6 bases each). This CDR3 has 15 residues. Looked up from germline, CDR1 is LGHNA and CDR2 is YNFKEQ. V was trimmed by 5 bases and J by 2 bases, leaving 15 bases between them. CDR3 amino acids: CASSSEGGWQETQYF. The CDR3 DNA follows: TGTGCCAGCAGCTCCGAGGGGGGATGGCAAGAGACCCAGTACTTC.

This clonotype was seen more than once but under ten times. The chain carries TRBV4-3 and TRBJ2-7; D gene uncertain. The CDR3 is 15 amino acids. V was cut by 1 base and J by 5 bases, with 15 bases left in between. Germline loops: CDR1 LGHNA, CDR2 YSLEER. The CDR3 sequence is CASSQGLARIHEQYF. CDR3 in DNA: TGCGCCAGCAGCCAAGGTTTGGCCAGGATCCACGAGCAGTACTTC.

The table lists this clonotype with a few counts. The chain uses TRBV6-2 or TRBV6-3 and TRBJ2-2; D possibly corresponds to TRBD1 (5 bases). Germline V gene lookup returns CDR1 MNHEY and CDR2 SVGEGT. V shed 2 bases and J shed 2 bases, with 9 bases lying between them. This CDR3 has 15 residues. The CDR3 spells CASSYPGINTGELFF. DNA of the CDR3: TGTGCCAGCAGTTACCCAGGGATAAACACCGGGGAGCTGTTTTTT.

The chain uses TRBV12-3 or TRBV12-4 and TRBJ1-5; 9 bases are a match to TRBD1. Trimming cost V 6 bases and J 2 bases; bases outside gene matches: 5. The CDR3 length is 15 residues. The CDR3 loop is CASSQDRGGNQPQHF. The CDR3 nucleotides read TGTGCCAGCAGCCAGGACAGGGGAGGCAATCAGCCCCAGCATTTT.

The chain joins TRBV7-8 to TRBJ1-1, with 7 bases aligning to TRBD1. This CDR3 has 15 residues. V dropped 1 base and J dropped 4; count of bases not matched to a gene: 6. Germline CDR1 and CDR2: SGHVS and FQNEAQ. CDR3 in amino acids: CASSLVAGGVTEAFF. The CDR3 DNA follows: TGTGCCAGCAGCTTAGTTGCAGGGGGAGTCACTGAAGCTTTCTTT.

This clonotype was observed a single time. J is TRBJ2-1 and V is TRBV7-9; 9 bases are a match to TRBD1. J gave up 13 bases and V 10 bases, and 20 bases lay outside the gene matches. The CDR3 is 15 residues long. The V gene's germline CDR1 is SEHNR and CDR2 FQNEAQ (reference sequence). The CDR3 DNA sequence: TGTGCCATCCGAAAACCGGGACAGGGTGGAATGGATCAGTTCTTC. Translating it yields CAIRKPGQGGMDQFF.

This clonotype has just a few counts. V usage is TRBV30 and J usage is TRBJ1-5; D is unclear. Trimming removed 2 bases from V and 5 bases from J, with 13 bases in between. The germline CDR1 and CDR2 sequences are GTSNPN and SVGIG (reference sequence). The length of the CDR3 is 14 residues. The CDR3 DNA reads as TGTGCCTGGAGTTTAGGGCTAGGGCATCAGCCCCAGCATTTT. Translated: CAWSLGLGHQPQHF.

The chain recombines TRBV29-1 with TRBJ2-2; D not resolved. CDR1 SQVTM and CDR2 ANQGSEA come from the germline V gene. CDR3 length: 12 amino acids. Deletions cut 4 bases from V and 7 bases from J, with 10 bases between. CDR3 protein: CSVAADNGELFF. Written as DNA, the CDR3 is TGCAGCGTTGCGGCAGATAACGGGGAGCTGTTTTTT.

This chain links TRBV5-1 with TRBJ2-3; 7 bases align to TRBD2. Germline V gene lookup returns CDR1 SGHRS and CDR2 YFSETQ. V was clipped by 0 bases and J by 1 base; unmatched bases: 11. The CDR3 length is 18 residues. Here the CDR3 DNA reads TGCGCCAGCAGCTTGGAGGGAGGGCTAGCCAGGGGCACAGATACGCAGTATTTT. It encodes CASSLEGGLARGTDTQYF.

The rearrangement joins TRBV6-5 to TRBJ1-1; D uncertain. Per germline, CDR1 MNHEY and CDR2 SVGAGI. V was pared by 2 bases and J by 5 bases, with 15 bases between. The length of the CDR3 is 15 residues. This CDR3 reads CASSYEIPLGTEAFF. CDR3 DNA sequence: TGTGCCAGCAGTTACGAGATCCCCCTGGGGACTGAAGCTTTCTTT.

A few counts support this clonotype. The chain links TRBV27 to TRBJ2-5; unclear D gene. V lost 1 base, J lost 5 bases, and 14 bases lay in between. Germline-derived CDR1 and CDR2 are MNHEY and SMNVEV (reference sequence). The CDR3 runs 15 residues. The CDR3 nucleotides read TGTGCCAGCAGTTTATATCTCAGCCAGCTGGAGACCCAGTACTTC. Translation: CASSLYLSQLETQYF.

This chain links TRBV10-3 with TRBJ2-7, with no clear D. V lost 7 bases and J 3 bases, leaving 13 bases between the germline ends. The CDR3 is 13 amino acids. From germline, CDR1 is ENHRY and CDR2 SYGVKD. CDR3 sequence reads: CAINPDGSYEQYF. CDR3 nucleotide sequence: TGTGCCATCAACCCGGACGGCAGCTACGAGCAGTACTTC.

This chain joins TRBV4-3 and TRBJ2-3; 10 bases match TRBD2. CDR1 and CDR2 (germline): LGHNA, YSLEER. After removal of 2 bases from V and 1 base from J, the junction contained 9 bases not matched to a gene. The CDR3 contains 18 residues. In DNA, the CDR3 is TGCGCCAGCAGCCAACTAGGGACGAGCGGGGGGGGCACAGATACGCAGTATTTT. Its protein is CASSQLGTSGGGTDTQYF.

The chain has TRBV6-6 and TRBJ2-3; 7 nucleotides agree with TRBD2. Germline V gives CDR1 MNHNY, CDR2 SVGAGI (reference sequence). V was pared by 5 bases and J by 2 bases, with 1 base of the junction left unmatched. The CDR3 covers 13 residues. The CDR3 nucleotides are TGTGCCAGCAGTCTAGCGGCCACAGATACGCAGTATTTT. Translating gives CASSLAATDTQYF.

This chain uses TRBV7-9 with TRBJ2-7, with 8 bases aligning to TRBD1. CDR1 and CDR2 (germline): SEHNR, FQNEAQ (reference sequence). The CDR3 extends over 13 amino acids. V shed 8 bases and J 3 bases; nucleotides not matched to a gene: 6. CDR3 amino acids: CASQAGGFYEQYF. The CDR3 DNA reads TGTGCCAGCCAAGCAGGGGGCTTCTACGAGCAGTACTTC.

This clonotype was picked up a small number of times. The V call is TRBV7-6, the J call TRBJ2-3; D is unresolved. CDR1 is SGHVS, CDR2 FNYEAQ, per germline. This CDR3 is built from 12 residues. The V end was cut by 5 bases, the J end by 5 bases, with 8 bases between. CDR3 in amino acids: CASSPNGDTQYF. CDR3 nucleotides: TGTGCCAGCAGCCCAAATGGAGATACGCAGTATTTT.

The gene calls are TRBV27 and TRBJ2-1, with D possibly matching TRBD1 (6 bases). The CDR3 is made up of 16 amino acids. The germline CDR1 and CDR2 sequences are MNHEY and SMNVEV (reference sequence). V was clipped by 6 bases and J by 4 bases, with 19 bases between them. CDR3 bases: TGTGCCAGCAGCAGGGAGCCGTGGGGGCTGTACAATGAGCAGTTCTTC. Its translation is CASSREPWGLYNEQFF.

The chain has TRBV29-1 and TRBJ1-2, with 7 positions matching TRBD1. The J segment lost 0 bases and the V segment lost 2 bases, leaving 6 bases of the junction unmatched. The CDR3 has 15 residues. The V gene's germline CDR1 is SQVTM and CDR2 ANQGSEA. This CDR3 is CSVESRGLPNYGYTF. CDR3 coding DNA: TGCAGCGTTGAAAGTAGGGGGCTGCCTAACTATGGCTACACCTTC.

This clonotype was counted many times. The V gene is TRBV3-1, the J gene TRBJ2-2; no firm D call. The CDR3 is made up of 14 amino acids. The germline CDR1 and CDR2 sequences are LGHDT and YNNKEL (reference sequence). V was shortened by 2 bases and J by 5 bases, with 9 bases between the two germline ends. The CDR3 nucleotides are TGTGCCAGCAGCCAATTAGGGTTTACCGGGGAGCTGTTTTTT. This sequence encodes CASSQLGFTGELFF.

V and J are TRBV4-1 and TRBJ2-7; maybe TRBD2 (5 bases). Germline loops: CDR1 MGHRA, CDR2 YSYEKL. V lost 2 bases and J 4 bases, leaving 9 bases between the germline ends. This CDR3 is 13 amino acids long. The CDR3 DNA reads TGCGCCAGCAGCCAATTTGAGGGATACGAGCAGTACTTC. This sequence encodes CASSQFEGYEQYF.

This clonotype appeared many times. The gene calls are TRBV4-3 and TRBJ1-1, with D uncertain. The germline gives CDR1 LGHNA, CDR2 YSLEER. Trimming shortened V by 1 base and J by 1 base, and 7 bases separated the two germline ends. The length of the CDR3 is 14 residues. CDR3 coding DNA: TGCGCCAGCAGCCAAGTCGCCCGGAACACTGAAGCTTTCTTT. Its translation is CASSQVARNTEAFF.

The rearrangement joins TRBV28 to TRBJ2-6, with D perhaps matching TRBD1 (6 bases). There are 18 residues in the CDR3. Trimming stripped 1 base from V and 0 bases from J, with 13 bases between. The V gene's germline CDR1 is MDHEN and CDR2 SYDVKM. The CDR3 sequence is CASSLYGGRGSGANVLTF. DNA for the CDR3: TGTGCCAGCAGTTTATATGGGGGCCGGGGCTCTGGGGCCAACGTCCTGACTTTC. The complete variable domain, with remaining parts taken from reference TRBV28 and TRBJ2-6, reads DVKVTQSSRYLVKRTGEKVFLECVQDMDHENMFWYRQDPGLGLRLIYFSYDVKMKEKGDIPEGYSVSREKKERFSLILESASTNQTSMYLCASSLYGGRGSGANVLTFGAGSRLTVL.

This clonotype has more than one count but fewer than ten. The chain links TRBV20-1 to TRBJ2-1; 13 nucleotides line up with TRBD2. CDR3 size: 13 residues. The V segment lost 6 bases and the J segment 9 bases; nucleotides outside the gene matches: 5. Germline V CDR1 and CDR2: DFQATT, SNEGSKA (reference sequence). CDR3 sequence reads: CSARTSGSIEQFF. The CDR3 DNA sequence: TGCAGTGCCCGGACTAGCGGGAGTATTGAGCAGTTCTTC.

This clonotype was detected only a few times. In DNA, the CDR3 is TGTGCCAGCCTGGGACAGGGGGCTTTTAACGAGCAGTACTTC. Encoded protein: CASLGQGAFNEQYF. The chain combines TRBV7-9 with TRBJ2-7; the match to TRBD1 covers 12 bases. The CDR3 totals 14 residues. V gave up 8 bases and J gave up 5 bases; unmatched junction bases: 7. CDR1 is SEHNR, CDR2 FQNEAQ, per germline (reference sequence).

The V gene is TRBV5-4, the J gene TRBJ1-2, with D possibly being TRBD1 (5 bases). The CDR3 is 17 amino acids. Trimming cost V 0 bases and J 5 bases, with 20 bases left between them. The germline V gene has CDR1 SGHNT and CDR2 YYREEE (reference sequence). The DNA of the CDR3 is TGTGCCAGCAGCTTGGGTATGGGCTTGACGGGGGAGTATGGCTACACCTTC. The encoded protein is CASSLGMGLTGEYGYTF.

To note about this clonotype: This may stem from a read error, because a much larger clone lies one nucleotide away. V is TRBV4-3 and J is TRBJ2-1; possibly TRBD2 for D (5 bases). The CDR3 runs 17 residues. Germline V gene lookup returns CDR1 LGHNA and CDR2 YSLEER. CDR3 region: CASSQDLAASSYDEQFF. The CDR3 DNA sequence: TGCGCCAGCAGCCAAGATTTGGCGGCTAGCTCCTACGATGAGCAGTTCTTC.